This entry is about one TCR beta chain. The protocol was immunoSEQ multiplex PCR, while the TCRdb copy is restricted to in-frame clones and leaves out a portion. The sample has around 170,000 clones, around four fifths seen once. This entry is derived from a study of blood T cell repertoires in COVID-19. Background on the study: The United States, Italy and Spain supplied acute and convalescent COVID-19 samples.

The V and J ends lost 0 bases and 1 base respectively, with 10 bases between them. The CDR3 sequence is 15 residues long. Germline V gene sequence: CDR1 SGDLS, CDR2 YYNGEE. Sequencing used PBMCs or T cells enriched from blood (not recorded which). The TCR comes from a woman aged 50 to 60 who had recovered from COVID-19. This rearrangement joins TRBV9 to TRBJ2-5; perhaps TRBD2 as D (5 bases). In nucleotides, the CDR3 is TGTGCCAGCAGCGTAGCTGTCACTAGCCAAGAGACCCAGTACTTC. Encoded protein: CASSVAVTSQETQYF. Drawing the rest from reference TRBV9 and TRBJ2-5, the complete variable domain is DSGVTQTPKHLITATGQRVTLRCSPRSGDLSVYWYQQSLDQGLQFLIQYYNGEERAKGNILERFSAQQFPDLHSELNLSSLELGDSALYFCASSVAVTSQETQYFGPGTRLLVL.